Presented here are 32 T cell receptor beta chains from one specimen sequenced in a study of Graves' ophthalmopathy and Graves' hyperthyroidism. RNA transcripts were the source from which TCR beta CDR3 regions were amplified. First-round RT-PCR with HTBI primers preceded a second-round multiplex PCR. MiXCR, applied by TCRdb to the multiplex PCR reads, yields one record per CDR3 protein. The repertoire holds 210,000 or so distinct CDR3 sequences, with over 25% as singletons. Sequenced material: peripheral blood. The receptors originated from a man between 45 and 60 years old with Graves' ophthalmopathy.

This clonotype appeared many times. V is TRBV28 and J is TRBJ2-3; 11 bases are a match to TRBD2. V trimming: 5 bases; J trimming: 7 bases; junction bases outside the gene matches: 11. The CDR3 extends over 16 amino acids. Germline CDR1 and CDR2: MDHEN and SYDVKM. The CDR3 loop reads CASSVAGGLSTNTQYF. CDR3 nucleotides: TGTGCCAGCAGTGTAGCGGGAGGGCTAAGTACGAATACGCAGTATTTT.

This clonotype was observed at least ten times. V is TRBV10-3 and J is TRBJ1-2; D not resolved. The V and J ends lost 0 bases and 8 bases respectively, with 19 bases between them. Germline V CDR1 and CDR2: ENHRY, SYGVKD. CDR3 length equals 16 residues. CDR3 in DNA: TGTGCCATCAGTGAGTCCGAAGGGTCAAGGGTGTACGGCTACACCTTC. Amino acids: CAISESEGSRVYGYTF.

The chain links TRBV11-2 to TRBJ2-7, with D possibly matching TRBD1 (5 bases). This CDR3 spans 14 amino acids. The V gene lost 5 bases and the J gene lost 6 bases, with 17 bases spanning the gap. Per the germline V gene, CDR1 is SGHAT and CDR2 is FQNNGV. CDR3 nucleotides: TGTGCCAGCAGCCCTGGAAGGGGCTTTGGCGAGCAGTACTTC. Translated: CASSPGRGFGEQYF.

This clonotype was picked up many times. The chain recombines TRBV9 with TRBJ1-5, with D perhaps matching TRBD1 (5 bases). The CDR3 contains 15 residues. Trimming pared 4 bases from V and 0 bases from J, leaving 11 bases between. CDR1 is SGDLS, CDR2 YYNGEE, per germline. The CDR3 DNA sequence: TGTGCCAGCAGCCCGGACATAAATAGCAATCAGCCCCAGCATTTT. It is translated as CASSPDINSNQPQHF.

This clonotype has more than one count but fewer than ten. The V call is TRBV7-9, the J call TRBJ2-7; maybe TRBD1 (5 bases). The CDR3 covers 15 residues. Deletions cut 4 bases from V and 3 bases from J, with 16 bases between. Germline V gene lookup returns CDR1 SEHNR and CDR2 FQNEAQ (reference sequence). CDR3 bases: TGTGCCAGCAGCTCATTGAGTACAGGCAACTACGAGCAGTACTTC. Encoded protein: CASSSLSTGNYEQYF.

This chain connects TRBV6-1 to TRBJ1-1, with 7 bases lining up with TRBD1. The V gene's germline CDR1 is MNHNS and CDR2 SASEGT. V lost 4 bases to trimming and J lost 1 base; unmatched junction nucleotides: 6. The CDR3 covers 15 residues. CDR3 region: CASSGWTGSNTEAFF. CDR3 DNA: TGTGCCAGCAGTGGTTGGACAGGATCGAACACTGAAGCTTTCTTT.

V usage is TRBV7-2 and J usage is TRBJ1-1, with 8 bases fitting TRBD1. CDR1 and CDR2 (germline): SGHTA, FQGNSA. V lost 6 bases, J lost 4 bases, and 10 bases stayed unmatched. The CDR3 consists of 15 residues. The CDR3 bases are TGTGCCAGCAGAGGACAGGGAAATTGGGTCACTGAAGCTTTCTTT. This sequence encodes CASRGQGNWVTEAFF.

This clonotype was seen ten or more times. The gene calls are TRBV27 and TRBJ2-7, with 13 bases aligning to TRBD2. The V gene end was trimmed by 5 bases and the J gene end by 5 bases; junction bases not matched to a gene: 3. CDR1 and CDR2 (germline): MNHEY, SMNVEV (reference sequence). The CDR3 consists of 14 residues. CDR3 protein: CASSGLAGDHEQYF. CDR3 DNA sequence: TGTGCCAGCAGTGGACTAGCGGGAGACCACGAGCAGTACTTC.

There are many counts of this clonotype. The chain combines TRBV20-1 with TRBJ2-5; D not certain. CDR1 is DFQATT and CDR2 is SNEGSKA in the germline V gene (reference sequence). The CDR3 runs 12 residues. Trimming took 1 base from V and 5 from J, leaving 8 bases between them. The CDR3 DNA follows: TGCAGTGCTAGAGTAGGTTACGAGACCCAGTACTTC. Residues: CSARVGYETQYF.

The genes are TRBV5-1 and TRBJ2-7, with D possibly being TRBD1 (5 bases). CDR1 and CDR2 from the germline V gene are SGHRS and YFSETQ. CDR3 length: 14 amino acids. V gave up 0 bases and J gave up 2 bases, with 9 bases separating them. CDR3: CASSLADSPYEQYF. CDR3 nucleotide sequence: TGCGCCAGCAGCTTGGCTGACAGCCCCTACGAGCAGTACTTC. Drawing the rest from reference TRBV5-1 and TRBJ2-7, the complete variable domain is KAGVTQTPRYLIKTRGQQVTLSCSPISGHRSVSWYQQTPGQGLQFLFEYFSETQRNKGNFPGRFSGRQFSNSRSEMNVSTLELGDSALYLCASSLADSPYEQYFGPGTRLTVT.

The table lists this clonotype with many counts. The rearrangement joins TRBV20-1 to TRBJ1-5, with 7 bases matching TRBD1. Germline CDR1 DFQATT, CDR2 SNEGSKA (reference sequence). Trimming at V came to 3 bases and at J to 7 bases, leaving 6 bases not matched to a gene. CDR3 length: 13 residues. This CDR3 reads CSASRGGGQPQHF. DNA for the CDR3: TGCAGTGCTAGTCGTGGAGGGGGCCAGCCCCAGCATTTT.

The chain links TRBV12-3 or TRBV12-4 to TRBJ2-5; D uncertain. The V end was cut by 3 bases, the J end by 5 bases, with 13 bases between. The CDR3 runs 14 residues. CDR3 residues: CASSFIGVGETQYF. For the CDR3, the DNA is TGTGCCAGCAGTTTTATTGGGGTAGGGGAGACCCAGTACTTC.

This clonotype appeared once. This chain uses TRBV7-3 with TRBJ2-7; D not certain. V lost 5 bases to trimming and J lost 5 bases, with 22 bases between them. Germline V CDR1 and CDR2: SGHTA, FQGTGA. The CDR3 length is 16 residues. The CDR3 region is CASSPNRAAANHEQYF. CDR3 in DNA: TGTGCCAGCAGCCCGAACCGGGCGGCGGCTAATCACGAGCAGTACTTC.

The V call is TRBV6-2 or TRBV6-3, the J call TRBJ1-5; D ambiguous. V lost 4 bases to trimming and J lost 0 bases, with 10 bases between them. The CDR3 spans 15 residues. Germline V gives CDR1 MNHEY, CDR2 SVGEGT. The CDR3 DNA sequence: TGTGCCAGCAGTTGGGGTATACTTAGCAATCAGCCCCAGCATTTT. The encoded protein is CASSWGILSNQPQHF.

The V and J genes are TRBV5-1 and TRBJ1-6, with 9 bases matching TRBD1. Trimming at V came to 5 bases and at J to 11 bases, leaving 8 bases not matched to a gene. CDR3 length equals 14 residues. Germline values: CDR1 SGHRS, CDR2 YFSETQ. CDR3 nucleotides: TGCGCCAGCAGAGCACAGGGGGCAAGTCCACCCCTCCACTTT. This encodes CASRAQGASPPLHF.

This clonotype was observed many times. This rearrangement joins TRBV6-8 to TRBJ2-7, with 8 bases fitting TRBD2. Trimming cost V 7 bases and J 2 bases; bases outside gene matches: 10. There are 15 residues in the CDR3. Looked up from germline, CDR1 is MNHGY and CDR2 is SAAAGT. CDR3 in DNA: TGTGCCAGCACCAGGGAGGGACTAGTTCCCTACGAGCAGTACTTC. The encoded protein is CASTREGLVPYEQYF.

The chain has TRBV12-3 or TRBV12-4 and TRBJ1-1; 7 bases line up with TRBD1. CDR3 length: 15 amino acids. The trim removed 3 bases at V and 2 bases at J, leaving 6 bases unmatched. CDR3: CASSLETGSNTEAFF. CDR3 DNA sequence: TGTGCCAGCAGTTTGGAGACAGGGTCCAACACTGAAGCTTTCTTT.

The chain combines TRBV7-8 with TRBJ1-1; TRBD1 is a possible D gene (5 bases). CDR1 is SGHVS and CDR2 is FQNEAQ in the germline V gene. V dropped 5 bases and J dropped 5 bases, with 15 bases sitting between them. The CDR3 covers 14 residues. The DNA of the CDR3 is TGTGCCAGCAGCGCCCTTGGGGGGTTTACTGAAGCTTTCTTT. As protein: CASSALGGFTEAFF.

This clonotype was seen repeatedly, ten times or more. The chain has TRBV27 and TRBJ2-5; 9 positions match TRBD1. The CDR3 is made up of 15 amino acids. CDR1 is MNHEY, CDR2 SMNVEV, per germline (reference sequence). V gave up 6 bases and J gave up 2 bases; unmatched junction bases: 7. The CDR3 bases are TGTGCCAGCAGGACGGGGACAGGGCCTCAAGAGACCCAGTACTTC. Translation: CASRTGTGPQETQYF.

This clonotype was seen many times. V usage is TRBV14 and J usage is TRBJ2-5, with D hard to call. V lost 1 base and J lost 5, with 14 bases in between. Germline CDR1 is SGHDN and CDR2 is FVKESK. CDR3 size: 15 residues. The CDR3 DNA reads TGTGCCAGCAGCCAAGTGGACGGGCTCGGGGAGACCCAGTACTTC. This sequence encodes CASSQVDGLGETQYF.

Many counts were recorded for this clonotype. The chain couples TRBV7-2 to TRBJ1-2, with D hard to call. Trimming stripped 1 base from V and 2 bases from J, with 8 bases between. The V gene's germline CDR1 is SGHTA and CDR2 FQGNSA. The CDR3 runs 14 residues. The DNA of the CDR3 is TGTGCCAGCAGCTTAGGGTTTCAAAACTATGGCTACACCTTC. Its protein product is CASSLGFQNYGYTF.

This clonotype was recorded once. The rearrangement joins TRBV7-6 to TRBJ2-7; 10 bases fit TRBD2. CDR3 length equals 15 residues. After removal of 5 bases from V and 0 bases from J, the junction contained 4 bases not matched to a gene. Germline V CDR1 and CDR2: SGHVS, FNYEAQ. The CDR3 spells CASSAIAGGSYEQYF. Written as DNA, the CDR3 is TGTGCCAGCAGCGCCATAGCGGGGGGCTCCTACGAGCAGTACTTC.

This clonotype was counted at least ten times. This chain joins TRBV24-1 and TRBJ2-7; the D gene is possibly TRBD2 (6 bases). Germline lookup yields CDR1 KGHDR and CDR2 SFDVKD. The CDR3 is made up of 15 amino acids. Trimming took off 4 bases at V and 5 bases at J, with 17 bases between the two ends. In nucleotides, the CDR3 is TGTGCCACCAGTGACCGGGGACTGATCCTGGACGAGCAGTACTTC. The encoded protein is CATSDRGLILDEQYF.

The chain combines TRBV11-2 with TRBJ1-3; D not resolved. The V gene's germline CDR1 is SGHAT and CDR2 FQNNGV. Trimming shortened V by 3 bases and J by 0 bases, and 12 bases separated the two germline ends. This CDR3 is built from 16 residues. The DNA for the CDR3 is TGTGCCAGCAGCTTCGGACGGAGCTACTCTGGAAACACCATATATTTT. Its protein is CASSFGRSYSGNTIYF.

The CDR3 DNA reads TGTGCCAGCAGTGCCTCTATAGTTCCGGTCTACGAGCAGTACTTC. Translating it yields CASSASIVPVYEQYF. The chain combines TRBV6-1 with TRBJ2-7; D not resolved. Trimming removed 4 bases from V and 3 bases from J, with 16 bases in between. CDR1 is MNHNS and CDR2 is SASEGT in the germline V gene. This CDR3 contains 15 residues.

This clonotype showed up many times. The V and J genes are TRBV20-1 and TRBJ1-5; 7 bases line up with TRBD1. The length of the CDR3 is 13 residues. Germline V CDR1 and CDR2: DFQATT, SNEGSKA (reference sequence). V shed 0 bases and J 6 bases; nucleotides not matched to a gene: 2. The CDR3 DNA reads as TGCAGTGCTAGAGAACAGGGGATTCAGCCCCAGCATTTT. It is translated as CSAREQGIQPQHF.

This clonotype was observed at least ten times. The J gene is TRBJ2-1, the V gene TRBV6-2 or TRBV6-3; TRBD2 agrees at 7 bases. This CDR3 contains 16 residues. V was pared by 0 bases and J by 7 bases, with 9 bases of the junction left unmatched. Germline-derived CDR1 and CDR2 are MNHEY and SVGEGT. CDR3 sequence: CASSYSESSGRNEQFF. CDR3 DNA sequence: TGTGCCAGCAGTTACTCGGAGTCTAGCGGACGTAATGAGCAGTTCTTC.

The chain employs TRBV20-1 and TRBJ1-5; TRBD1 is a possible D gene (6 bases). V was pared by 0 bases and J by 2 bases, with 14 bases between. CDR1 and CDR2 (germline): DFQATT, SNEGSKA (reference sequence). The CDR3 is 16 residues long. The CDR3 region has the DNA TGCAGTGCTAGAGATTGGGGGGCACTTGGCAATCAGCCCCAGCATTTT. As protein: CSARDWGALGNQPQHF.

This clonotype has at least ten counts. The gene calls are TRBV11-2 and TRBJ2-5, with D possibly matching TRBD2 (5 bases). The CDR3 covers 13 residues. Germline loops: CDR1 SGHAT, CDR2 FQNNGV. V was cut by 4 bases and J by 0 bases, with 6 bases left in between. The CDR3 DNA sequence: TGTGCCAGCAGCTATAGCGACCAAGAGACCCAGTACTTC. This sequence encodes CASSYSDQETQYF.

This clonotype was detected many times. The CDR3 here is CSARGASGSTDTQYF. The CDR3 DNA reads TGCAGTGCTAGAGGGGCTAGCGGAAGCACAGATACGCAGTATTTT. V is TRBV20-1 and J is TRBJ2-3, with TRBD2 identical over 7 bases. Germline V lookup: CDR1 DFQATT, CDR2 SNEGSKA (reference sequence). The CDR3 spans 15 residues. V shed 1 base and J 0 bases; nucleotides not matched to a gene: 4.

This clonotype was counted ten times or more. V is TRBV28 and J is TRBJ2-2; D is unclear. Germline V gene data show CDR1 as MDHEN and CDR2 as SYDVKM. V dropped 1 base and J dropped 6 bases, with 9 bases sitting between them. This CDR3 has 14 residues. CDR3 region: CASSLSRGAGELFF. CDR3 nucleotide sequence: TGTGCCAGCAGTTTATCGCGCGGTGCCGGGGAGCTGTTTTTT.

This clonotype occurred many times. CDR3 DNA: TGTGCCAGCACCCTAAGGGGGTACCAAGAGACCCAGTACTTC. It translates to CASTLRGYQETQYF. This chain connects TRBV12-3 or TRBV12-4 to TRBJ2-5, with D possibly matching TRBD1 (6 bases). The CDR3 runs to 14 residues. The V gene lost 7 bases and the J gene lost 0 bases, with 12 bases spanning the gap.